This T cell receptor (beta chain) comes out of a study of CD8 T cells in Susac syndrome. With random hexamers, reverse transcription was performed on roughly 0.45 to 1 ug of RNA. The CDR3 of TCR beta was amplified by immunoSEQ multiplex PCR across 54 Vbeta and 13 Jbeta. TCRdb ran MiXCR on the immunoSEQ multiplex PCR reads and lists one entry per CDR3 protein. The sample records about 73,000 distinct CDR3 sequences, over 85% being singletons. Sequences were obtained from CD8+ T cells from PBMCs. The receptor comes from a human donor with multiple sclerosis.

CDR3 protein: CASSFWSRDEQYF. The CDR3 DNA is TGTGCCAGCAGCTTTTGGTCTCGGGACGAGCAGTACTTC. The V and J genes are TRBV5-6 and TRBJ2-7; D unclear. There are 13 residues in the CDR3. V was shortened by 2 bases and J by 5 bases, with 11 bases between the two germline ends. Germline CDR1 is SGHDT and CDR2 is YYEEEE.